The T cell receptor beta chain under discussion was sequenced for a study of Graves' ophthalmopathy and Graves' hyperthyroidism. Aged 18 to 65, hyperthyroidism patients had been newly diagnosed, with under 2 months' duration. The diagnosis was founded upon clinical symptoms, serum thyroxine, TRAb, thyroid ultrasound and orbital computed tomography. The study amplified TCR beta CDR3 regions using RNA transcripts. Second-round multiplex PCR came after first-round RT-PCR with HTBI primers. TCRdb fed the multiplex PCR reads into MiXCR, producing one record per CDR3 protein. The sample has about 590,000 distinct CDR3 sequences; about 40% are singletons. This receptor was obtained from an adult man with Graves' hyperthyroidism. The specimen sequenced was peripheral blood or thyroid tissue (not recorded which).

CDR3 nucleotides: TGTGCCAGCAGCTTGGAGGGGGTGGACAGGACCTCAAGCTCCTACGAGCAGTACTTC. Amino acid sequence: CASSLEGVDRTSSSYEQYF. V usage is TRBV7-9 and J usage is TRBJ2-7; D perhaps matches TRBD1 (7 bases). V was cut by 3 bases and J by 0 bases, with 24 bases left in between. CDR3 length equals 19 residues. Germline CDR1 is SEHNR and CDR2 is FQNEAQ (reference sequence).